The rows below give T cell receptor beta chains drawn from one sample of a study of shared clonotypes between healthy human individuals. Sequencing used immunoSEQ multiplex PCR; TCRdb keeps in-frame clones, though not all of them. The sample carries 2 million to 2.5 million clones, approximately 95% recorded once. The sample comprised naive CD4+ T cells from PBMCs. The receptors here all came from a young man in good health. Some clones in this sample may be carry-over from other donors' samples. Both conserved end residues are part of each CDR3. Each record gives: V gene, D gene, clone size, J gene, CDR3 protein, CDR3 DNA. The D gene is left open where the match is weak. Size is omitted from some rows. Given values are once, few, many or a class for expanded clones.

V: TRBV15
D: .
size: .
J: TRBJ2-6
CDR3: CATGGDPGANVLTF
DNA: TGTGCCACAGGGGGAGACCCTGGGGCCAACGTCCTGACTTTC

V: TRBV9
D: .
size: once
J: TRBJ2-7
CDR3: CASSVGPTAYEQYF
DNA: TGTGCCAGCAGCGTGGGACCGACTGCCTACGAGCAGTACTTC

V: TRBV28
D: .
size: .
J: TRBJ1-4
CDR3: CASIPGRGTNEKLFF
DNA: TGTGCCAGCATTCCAGGGAGAGGAACTAATGAAAAACTGTTTTTT

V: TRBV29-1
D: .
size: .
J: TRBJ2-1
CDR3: CSVGPRVSYNEQFF
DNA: TGCAGCGTTGGGCCTAGGGTATCGTACAATGAGCAGTTCTTC

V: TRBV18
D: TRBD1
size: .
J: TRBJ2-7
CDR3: CASSPNKLPGQGNYEQYF
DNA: TGTGCCAGCTCGCCAAACAAACTCCCGGGACAGGGGAACTACGAGCAGTACTTC

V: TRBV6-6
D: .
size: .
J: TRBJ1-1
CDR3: CASTRDVQETEAFF
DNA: TGTGCCAGCACCAGGGACGTCCAGGAGACTGAAGCTTTCTTT

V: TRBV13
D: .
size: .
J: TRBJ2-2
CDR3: CASSPWRGTGELFF
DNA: TGTGCCAGCAGCCCCTGGCGTGGCACCGGGGAGCTGTTTTTT

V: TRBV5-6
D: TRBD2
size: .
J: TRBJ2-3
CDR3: CASSFMASGDTQYF
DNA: TGTGCCAGCAGCTTTATGGCTAGCGGAGATACGCAGTATTTT

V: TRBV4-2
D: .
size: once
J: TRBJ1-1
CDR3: CASSTRQDFTEAFF
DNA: TGTGCCAGCAGCACGCGACAGGATTTCACTGAAGCTTTCTTT

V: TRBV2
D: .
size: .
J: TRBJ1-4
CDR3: CASSEFLARGRATNEKLFF
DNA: TGTGCCAGCAGTGAGTTCCTTGCCAGGGGACGGGCAACTAATGAAAAACTGTTTTTT

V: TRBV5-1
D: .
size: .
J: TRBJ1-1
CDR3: CASSFQPPGENTEAFF
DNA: TGCGCCAGCAGCTTCCAACCCCCAGGGGAGAACACTGAAGCTTTCTTT

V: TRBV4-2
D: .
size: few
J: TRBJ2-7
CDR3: CASSQVGWGARNYEQYF
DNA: TGTGCCAGCAGCCAAGTCGGTTGGGGGGCGCGCAACTACGAGCAGTACTTC

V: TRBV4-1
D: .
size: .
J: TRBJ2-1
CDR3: CASSLLATQGGEQFF
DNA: TGCGCCAGCAGCCTACTAGCGACTCAAGGGGGTGAGCAGTTCTTC

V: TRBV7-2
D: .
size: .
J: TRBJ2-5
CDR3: CASSFRQAKETQYF
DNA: TGTGCCAGCAGCTTTCGACAGGCCAAAGAGACCCAGTACTTC

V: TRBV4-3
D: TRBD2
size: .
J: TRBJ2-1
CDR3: CASSQEGLGQNEQFF
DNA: TGCGCCAGCAGCCAAGAGGGACTAGGGCAAAATGAGCAGTTCTTC

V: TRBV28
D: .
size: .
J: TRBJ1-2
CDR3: CASSLARQSSGYTF
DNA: TGTGCCAGCAGTTTAGCTCGGCAGTCCTCGGGCTACACCTTC

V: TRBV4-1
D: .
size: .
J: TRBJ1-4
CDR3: CASRNGAGAATNEKLFF
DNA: TGCGCCAGCAGAAACGGCGCCGGAGCTGCAACTAATGAAAAACTGTTTTTT

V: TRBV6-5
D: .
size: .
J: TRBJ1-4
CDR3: CASSYQKATNEKLFF
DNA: TGTGCCAGCAGTTATCAGAAGGCAACTAATGAAAAACTGTTTTTT

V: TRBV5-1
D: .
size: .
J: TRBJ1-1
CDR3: CASSLTGGTEAFF
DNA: TGCGCCAGCAGCTTGACCGGGGGCACTGAAGCTTTCTTT

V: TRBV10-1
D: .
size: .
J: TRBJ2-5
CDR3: CASSESRSAQYF
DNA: TGCGCCAGCAGTGAGTCGAGGTCTGCCCAGTACTTC

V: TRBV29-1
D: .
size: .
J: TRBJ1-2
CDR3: CSVEAKGAPRGYTF
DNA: TGCAGCGTCGAAGCGAAAGGGGCCCCACGTGGCTACACCTTC

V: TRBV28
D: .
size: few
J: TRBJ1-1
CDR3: CASSFIIHTEAFF
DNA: TGTGCCAGCAGTTTTATCATCCACACTGAAGCTTTCTTT

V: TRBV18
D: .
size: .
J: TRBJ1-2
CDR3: CASSPVQQTLDGYTF
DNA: TGTGCCAGCTCACCAGTACAACAGACGCTAGATGGCTACACCTTC

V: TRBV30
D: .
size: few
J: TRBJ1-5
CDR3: CAWTPGLLNQPQHF
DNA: TGTGCCTGGACCCCGGGACTGCTCAATCAGCCCCAGCATTTT

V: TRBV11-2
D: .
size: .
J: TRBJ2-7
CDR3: CASSLGPGYSYEQYF
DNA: TGTGCCAGCAGCTTAGGCCCAGGGTACTCCTACGAGCAGTACTTC

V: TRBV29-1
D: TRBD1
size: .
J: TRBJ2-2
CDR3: CSVGQSTGELFF
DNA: TGCAGCGTGGGACAGTCGACCGGGGAGCTGTTTTTT

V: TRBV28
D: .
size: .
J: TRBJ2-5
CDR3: CASSRDGQETQYF
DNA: TGTGCCAGCAGTCGGGACGGCCAAGAGACCCAGTACTTC

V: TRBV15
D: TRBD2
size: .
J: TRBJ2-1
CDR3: CATSRLGLAGGSLYNEQFF
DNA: TGTGCCACCAGCCGACTAGGACTAGCGGGAGGTTCCCTCTACAATGAGCAGTTCTTC

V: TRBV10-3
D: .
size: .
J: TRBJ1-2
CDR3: CAIWSQTGYTF
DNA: TGTGCCATCTGGAGTCAAACAGGCTACACCTTC

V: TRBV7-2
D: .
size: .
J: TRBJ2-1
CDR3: CASSLVGTSPFF
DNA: TGTGCCAGCAGCTTAGTAGGCACCTCGCCGTTCTTC

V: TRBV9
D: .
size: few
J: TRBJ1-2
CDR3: CASSVQGGGYTF
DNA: TGTGCCAGCAGCGTACAGGGAGGTGGCTACACCTTC

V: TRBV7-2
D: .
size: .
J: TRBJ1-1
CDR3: CASTERGPFGTEAFF
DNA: TGTGCCAGCACCGAAAGGGGACCCTTCGGAACTGAAGCTTTCTTT